This TCR beta chain was recovered during a study of blood T cell repertoires in COVID-19. As for the study in general: There were acute and convalescent COVID-19 samples, and they came from the United States, Italy and Spain.

As processed by the authors: Reference gene primer amplification yielded estimated nucleated cell counts. This table comes from immunoSEQ multiplex PCR, and its TCRdb copy is limited to in-frame clones, with some not included. That table furnishes V, J and clone size, whereas the DNA furnished D and trimming. The data hold more than 75,000 clones, with roughly 80% observed a single time. Trimming took 4 bases from V and 8 from J; bases not matched to a gene: 6. CDR1 SGHNT and CDR2 YYREEE come from the germline V gene (reference sequence). This CDR3 region has 15 residues. Source material: peripheral blood. V and J are TRBV5-4 and TRBJ1-6; 10 nucleotides match TRBD1. The receptor was derived from a human donor in a cohort sampled during active COVID-19. The CDR3 loop reads CASSLRDRGDSPLHF. Written as DNA, the CDR3 is TGTGCCAGCAGCCTAAGGGACAGGGGAGATTCACCCCTCCACTTT.